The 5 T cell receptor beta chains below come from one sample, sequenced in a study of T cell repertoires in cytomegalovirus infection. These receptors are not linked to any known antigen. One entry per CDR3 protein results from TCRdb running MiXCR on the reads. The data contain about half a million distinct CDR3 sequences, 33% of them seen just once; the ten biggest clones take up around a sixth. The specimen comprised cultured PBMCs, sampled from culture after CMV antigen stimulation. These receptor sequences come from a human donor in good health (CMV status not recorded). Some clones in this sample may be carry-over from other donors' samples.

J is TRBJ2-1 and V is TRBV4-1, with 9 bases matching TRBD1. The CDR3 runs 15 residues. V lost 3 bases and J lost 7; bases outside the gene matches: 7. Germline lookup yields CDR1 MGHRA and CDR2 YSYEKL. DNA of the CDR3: TGCGCCAGCAGCCAGTTAGGACAGGGGTCAAATGAGCAGTTCTTC. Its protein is CASSQLGQGSNEQFF.

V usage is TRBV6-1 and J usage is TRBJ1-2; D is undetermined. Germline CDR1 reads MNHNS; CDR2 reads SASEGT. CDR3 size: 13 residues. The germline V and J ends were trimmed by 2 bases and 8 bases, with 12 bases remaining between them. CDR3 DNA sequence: TGTGCCAGCAGTGAAACGGTGCGCGGGGGCTACACCTTC. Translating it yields CASSETVRGGYTF.

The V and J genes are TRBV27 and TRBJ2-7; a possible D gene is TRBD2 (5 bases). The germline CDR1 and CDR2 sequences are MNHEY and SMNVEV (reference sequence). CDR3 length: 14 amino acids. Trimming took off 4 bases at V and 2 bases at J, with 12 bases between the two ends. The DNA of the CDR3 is TGTGCCAGCAGTTCAGGACTGGAGACCTACGAGCAGTACTTC. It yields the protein CASSSGLETYEQYF.

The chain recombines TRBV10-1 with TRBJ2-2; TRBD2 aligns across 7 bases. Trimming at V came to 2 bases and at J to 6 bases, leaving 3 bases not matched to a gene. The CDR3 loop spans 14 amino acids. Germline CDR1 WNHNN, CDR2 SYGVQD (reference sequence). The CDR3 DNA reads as TGCGCCAGCAGTGAGGCGGGAGTCGCCGGGGAGCTGTTTTTT. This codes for CASSEAGVAGELFF.

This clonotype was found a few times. The CDR3 here is CASSRDGSNSPLHF. DNA for the CDR3: TGTGCCAGCAGCAGAGACGGAAGTAATTCACCCCTCCACTTT. The chain links TRBV7-2 to TRBJ1-6; no firm D call. The CDR3 spans 14 residues. CDR1 and CDR2 from the germline V gene are SGHTA and FQGNSA. Trimming shortened V by 5 bases and J by 6 bases, and 11 bases separated the two germline ends.